This section outlines one T cell receptor beta chain sequence together with its context. J lost 7 bases, V lost 6 bases, and 11 bases had no gene match. CDR3 length: 15 residues. Germline-derived CDR1 and CDR2 are MGHRA and YSYEKL. The sample comes from a study of blood T cell repertoires in COVID-19. Authors' processing steps: Amplifying reference gene primers gave estimates of nucleated cell counts. Assay: immunoSEQ multiplex PCR; the TCRdb copy retains only in-frame clones and omits some. The V and J calls and clone size were taken over from that table, and D and trimming were inferred from the DNA. The sample has nearly 400,000 clones; about nine tenths are singletons. All enrollees were roughly 18 to 90 years old and from about 25 US areas. Two negative PCRs, clearance, or symptom resolution characterized the recovered Cohort 3 donors.

The TCR originated in a woman between 25 and 40 years old who had recovered from COVID-19. The specimen sequenced was PBMCs or T cells enriched from blood (not recorded which). The rearrangement joins TRBV4-1 to TRBJ2-2, with 7 nucleotides matching TRBD1. The CDR3 region is CASSQDRPSGGELFF. CDR3 nucleotides: TGCGCCAGCAGTCAGGACAGGCCCAGTGGCGGGGAGCTGTTTTTT.